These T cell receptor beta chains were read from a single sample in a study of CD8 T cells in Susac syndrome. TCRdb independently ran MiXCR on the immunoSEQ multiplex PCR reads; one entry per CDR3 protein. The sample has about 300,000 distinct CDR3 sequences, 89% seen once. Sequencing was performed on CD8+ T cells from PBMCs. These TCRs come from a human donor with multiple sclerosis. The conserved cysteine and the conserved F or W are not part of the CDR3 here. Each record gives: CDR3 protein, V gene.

CDR3: ASSQDVLREDTQY
V: TRBV4-3

CDR3: SVEDLPRTTSSSYNEQF
V: TRBV29-1

CDR3: SVWGTGGYTGELF
V: TRBV29-1

CDR3: ASSQPTRSNEQF
V: TRBV6-5

CDR3: ASRPVGTYNEQF
V: TRBV12-3/TRBV12-4

CDR3: SAAEGQPYEQY
V: TRBV20-1

CDR3: SARAVAGAPDTQY
V: TRBV20-1

CDR3: ASSVSESADTQY
V: TRBV6-4

CDR3: ASSQAPGTGDGYT
V: TRBV4-3

CDR3: ASSPSPPSGPSLQETQY
V: TRBV6-1

CDR3: ATGELREQF
V: TRBV24-1

CDR3: ASSILKTSLYEQY
V: TRBV19

CDR3: ASSDGFSYEQY
V: TRBV6-1

CDR3: ASSLEGRSWSVNTEAF
V: TRBV28

CDR3: ASSQDSTGGYEQY
V: TRBV4-3

CDR3: SARSGLAVYNEQF
V: TRBV20-1

CDR3: ASSQDGDVGYGYT
V: TRBV4-3

CDR3: ASSSSGLGTEAF
V: TRBV11-2

CDR3: ASSFRGGGTEAF
V: TRBV28

CDR3: SVHEGGYEQY
V: TRBV29-1

CDR3: SAKGLLFQMEPYKQY
V: TRBV20-1

CDR3: ASSVVQGVTEAF
V: TRBV6-1

CDR3: SARRLGGDTQY
V: TRBV20-1

CDR3: ASSPRQGFYEQY
V: TRBV4-1

CDR3: ASRAQGIYGNTIY
V: TRBV6-5

CDR3: SAPRQVNGYT
V: TRBV20-1

CDR3: AWRESNYGYT
V: TRBV2

CDR3: ASSLGTGLSYEQY
V: TRBV27

CDR3: ATSSSRHNNEQF
V: TRBV15

CDR3: ASSLRTSGNEQF
V: TRBV7-8

CDR3: ASSYSVHKDKTQY
V: TRBV6-2/TRBV6-3

CDR3: ASSQELGNGELF
V: TRBV14

CDR3: ASSIGGGGFGEQF
V: TRBV19

CDR3: ASSTSGRWWDEQF
V: TRBV11-2

CDR3: ATSGPGQGDYGYT
V: TRBV24-1

CDR3: ASSIATRGGVNTEAF
V: TRBV19

CDR3: ASSFSGKYEQF
V: TRBV7-9

CDR3: ASSISGQGVREQY
V: TRBV19

CDR3: AWSVTGLDEQY
V: TRBV30

CDR3: ASSLGGGTWDEQY
V: TRBV11-2

CDR3: ASSQEVAGNQPQH
V: TRBV3-1

CDR3: SARKFDYNEQF
V: TRBV20-1

CDR3: ASSLSASGRPSTDTQY
V: TRBV27

CDR3: ASSHWGSWTDTQY
V: TRBV14